This T cell receptor beta chain was recorded in a study of T cell responses to AZD1222 COVID-19 vaccine. Across the whole study: The analysis combined second doses at about 4 or about 12 weeks.

From germline, CDR1 is LNHDA and CDR2 SQIVND (reference sequence). V lost 8 bases, J lost 3 bases, and 8 bases lay in between. CDR3 length: 13 amino acids. Only in-frame clones appear in the TCRdb table, and some are missing; sequencing was by immunoSEQ multiplex PCR. Found here are tens of thousands of clones, about 80% of them singletons; the top ten hold 9.5% to 13%. This chain uses TRBV19 with TRBJ1-6; no clear D gene. The clonotype originates from an adult in good health. The source material was peripheral blood, sampled on day 0 of AZD1222 vaccination. The CDR3 protein is CASGSLYNSPLHF. The CDR3 region has the DNA TGTGCCAGTGGGTCCCTCTATAATTCACCCCTCCACTTT.